This TCR beta chain was sequenced for a study of blood T cell repertoires in COVID-19. About the study: Sources were T cells, B-cell-depleted T cells, or PBMCs; the material itself was cDNA or gDNA.

J was trimmed by 4 bases and V by 5 bases; bases with no gene match: 4. In germline, CDR1 is LNHDA, CDR2 SQIVND (reference sequence). CDR3 size: 14 residues. The sample holds one count of this clone. TCRdb's table, derived via immunoSEQ multiplex PCR, lists solely in-frame clones and lacks some. The repertoire has 250,000 to 350,000 clones, around 87% of them found once; the top ten carry about 2.2%. The rearrangement uses TRBV19 and TRBJ1-4, with 7 bases aligning to TRBD1. The sequence came from a woman aged 50 to 60 who had recovered from COVID-19. Material: peripheral blood. Here the CDR3 reads CASSPGQVNEKLFF. DNA for the CDR3: TGTGCCAGTAGTCCCGGACAGGTTAATGAAAAACTGTTTTTT.